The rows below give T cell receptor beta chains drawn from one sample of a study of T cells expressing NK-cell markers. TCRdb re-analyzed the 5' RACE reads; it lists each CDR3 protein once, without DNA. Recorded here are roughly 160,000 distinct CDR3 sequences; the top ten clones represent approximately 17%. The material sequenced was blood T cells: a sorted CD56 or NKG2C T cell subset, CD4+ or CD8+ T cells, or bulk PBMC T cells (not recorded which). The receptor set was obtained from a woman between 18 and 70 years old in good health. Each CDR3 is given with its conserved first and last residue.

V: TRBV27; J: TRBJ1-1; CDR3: CASSYRGGTEAFF
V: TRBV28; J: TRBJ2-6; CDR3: CASSSGQFTGANVLTF
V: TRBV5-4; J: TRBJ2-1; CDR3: CASSRIAGSSYNEQFF
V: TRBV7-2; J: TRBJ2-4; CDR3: CASSIGTGKAKNIQYF
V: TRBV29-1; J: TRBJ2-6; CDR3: CSVPGLTSGANVLTF
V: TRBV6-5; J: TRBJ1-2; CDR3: CASSSGSTNYGYTF
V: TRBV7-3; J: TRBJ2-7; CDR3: CASSVRGGASYEQYF
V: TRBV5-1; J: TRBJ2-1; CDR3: CASSFWTTRSSYNEQFF
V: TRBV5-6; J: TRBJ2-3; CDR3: CASSLFPGFADTQYF
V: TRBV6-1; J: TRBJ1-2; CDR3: CASSGSGGYTF
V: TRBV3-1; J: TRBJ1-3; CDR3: CASSPRAAGNTIYF
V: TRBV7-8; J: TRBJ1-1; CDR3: CASSFRRASGTEAFF
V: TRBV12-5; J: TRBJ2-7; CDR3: CASGYKTSIYEQYF
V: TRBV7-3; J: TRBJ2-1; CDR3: CASSTHRDSEQFF
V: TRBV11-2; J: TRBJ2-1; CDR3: CASSFLAVSSYNEQFF
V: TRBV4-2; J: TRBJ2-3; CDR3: CASSTRLGTDTQYF
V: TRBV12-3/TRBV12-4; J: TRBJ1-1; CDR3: CASSLGWTEAFF
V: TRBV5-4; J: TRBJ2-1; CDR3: CASSSTDRGYNEQFF
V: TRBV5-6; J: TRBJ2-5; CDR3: CASSLDGTGVRETQYF
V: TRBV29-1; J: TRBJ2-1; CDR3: CSVRHPGQGNEQFF